These 25 T cell receptor beta chains were sequenced from one sample in a study of blood T cell repertoires in COVID-19. TCRdb's copy holds only in-frame clones and misses some; the assay was immunoSEQ multiplex PCR. The profile shows 300,000 to 400,000 clones, around 86% of them singletons. Sequencing input: peripheral blood. The receptor set was obtained from a man aged 45 to 65 with active or convalescent COVID-19.

This clone was picked up one time. The chain couples TRBV5-1 to TRBJ1-4, with no clear D. The CDR3 spans 16 residues. Germline values: CDR1 SGHRS, CDR2 YFSETQ. With 4 bases removed from V and 8 bases from J, the gap between germline ends came to 21 bases. CDR3 sequence: CASSREYDQPKEKLFF. Here the CDR3 DNA reads TGCGCCAGCAGCCGGGAGTACGACCAGCCAAAGGAAAAACTGTTTTTT.

The genes are TRBV23-1 and TRBJ2-7; 7 bases map to TRBD2. TRBV23-1 is an ORF; its function is uncertain. Trimming took 11 bases from V and 1 from J; bases not matched to a gene: 11. The CDR3 sequence is 14 residues long. The CDR3 DNA reads TGCGCCCCCGAGGGGAGGGGCCAATCCTACGAGCAGTACTTC. Translated, it gives CAPEGRGQSYEQYF.

J is TRBJ2-7 and V is TRBV5-1; 7 bases are a match to TRBD1. CDR1 SGHRS and CDR2 YFSETQ come from the germline V gene. V dropped 4 bases and J dropped 1; count of bases not matched to a gene: 8. This CDR3 has 15 residues. Here the CDR3 reads CASSLTGTASYEQYF. The DNA for the CDR3 is TGCGCCAGCAGCCTAACTGGGACAGCTTCCTACGAGCAGTACTTC.

CDR3 sequence: CASSLTENYGYTF. The CDR3 coding sequence is TGTGCCAGCAGCCTTACAGAAAACTATGGCTACACCTTC. The chain recombines TRBV5-4 with TRBJ1-2; D not resolved. The CDR3 has 13 amino acids. V lost 4 bases to trimming and J lost 2 bases, with 9 bases between them. The germline CDR1 and CDR2 sequences are SGHNT and YYREEE (reference sequence).

The chain uses TRBV7-3 and TRBJ1-2; 8 bases align to TRBD1. Per germline, CDR1 SGHTA and CDR2 FQGTGA. The length of the CDR3 is 14 residues. Unmatched junction bases numbered 8, after V lost 5 bases and J lost 6 bases. The CDR3 region is CASSRGQGTDGYTF. As DNA, the CDR3 is TGTGCCAGCAGCCGCGGACAGGGTACCGATGGCTACACCTTC.

The chain carries TRBV28 and TRBJ2-5; 9 positions match TRBD1. Germline CDR1 and CDR2: MDHEN and SYDVKM. This CDR3 contains 14 residues. Trimming cost V 5 bases and J 4 bases; bases outside gene matches: 5. CDR3 loop: CASSPGTGLETQYF. DNA for the CDR3: TGTGCCAGCAGTCCAGGGACAGGGCTAGAGACCCAGTACTTC.

The rearrangement links TRBV20-1 to TRBJ1-2; D gene ambiguous. Per germline, CDR1 DFQATT and CDR2 SNEGSKA (reference sequence). V dropped 5 bases and J dropped 6 bases, with 10 bases sitting between them. CDR3 length: 11 residues. The CDR3: CSAGRVDGYTF. The CDR3, as DNA: TGCAGTGCTGGGAGGGTAGATGGCTACACCTTC.

The chain carries TRBV5-8 and TRBJ1-6; D is unresolved. CDR3 size: 13 residues. The germline V gene encodes CDR1 SGHTS and CDR2 YDEGEE. The V end lost 0 bases, the J end lost 9 bases, and 7 bases lay between the germline ends. The chain's CDR3 is CASSLEEGSPLHF. In DNA form, the CDR3 reads TGTGCCAGCAGCTTGGAGGAGGGTTCACCCCTCCACTTT.

CDR3 amino acids: CSVRTSGVDTQYF. The DNA of the CDR3 is TGCAGCGTTAGGACTAGCGGGGTAGATACGCAGTATTTT. The chain carries TRBV29-1 and TRBJ2-3, with TRBD2 matching 12 bases. The germline V gene encodes CDR1 SQVTM and CDR2 ANQGSEA. This CDR3 region has 13 residues. V lost 5 bases to trimming and J lost 5 bases; unmatched junction nucleotides: 2.

The chain is built from TRBV2 and TRBJ1-5; 9 positions agree with TRBD1. The trim removed 4 bases at V and 7 bases at J, leaving 2 bases unmatched. The CDR3 is 13 amino acids. The V gene's germline CDR1 is SNHLY and CDR2 FYNNEI. For the CDR3, the DNA is TGTGCCAGCAGTGGGACAGGGGAACAGCCCCAGCATTTT. Translation: CASSGTGEQPQHF.

The chain recombines TRBV5-1 with TRBJ2-5; 11 bases are a match to TRBD2. The germline CDR1 and CDR2 sequences are SGHRS and YFSETQ. The trim removed 0 bases at V and 2 bases at J, leaving 3 bases unmatched. The CDR3 has 16 residues. The CDR3 DNA follows: TGCGCCAGCAGCTTGGGGATAGCGGGAGGGCAAGAGACCCAGTACTTC. It encodes CASSLGIAGGQETQYF.

This chain uses TRBV7-9 with TRBJ1-6, with TRBD1 identical over 7 bases. The length of the CDR3 is 16 residues. Germline-derived CDR1 and CDR2 are SEHNR and FQNEAQ (reference sequence). V was pared by 1 base and J by 10 bases, with 10 bases of the junction left unmatched. The DNA of the CDR3 is TGTGCCAGCAGCTTAGGGGCGCGAGGGGGCAGGTCACCCCTCCACTTT. It specifies CASSLGARGGRSPLHF. Supplemented by reference TRBV7-9 and TRBJ1-6, the full variable domain reads DTGVSQNPRHKITKRGQNVTFRCDPISEHNRLYWYRQTLGQGPEFLTYFQNEAQLEKSRLLSDRFSAERPKGSFSTLEIQRTEQGDSAMYLCASSLGARGGRSPLHFGNGTRLTVT.

This clone has just a few counts. The J gene is TRBJ2-1, the V gene TRBV10-3, with D possibly TRBD2 on 6 matching bases. CDR1 is ENHRY, CDR2 SYGVKD, per germline. This CDR3 region has 16 residues. The V end was cut by 3 bases, the J end by 5 bases, with 17 bases between. CDR3 sequence: CAISDLWDSGNNEQFF. The CDR3 DNA is TGTGCCATCAGTGATCTCTGGGACTCCGGTAACAATGAGCAGTTCTTC.

The rearrangement uses TRBV4-2 and TRBJ2-3; 12 nucleotides line up with TRBD2. From germline, CDR1 is LGHNA and CDR2 YNFKEQ. V dropped 0 bases and J dropped 4; count of bases not matched to a gene: 5. The CDR3 length is 17 residues. The CDR3 sequence: CASSQESSGGASDTQYF. Written as DNA, the CDR3 is TGTGCCAGCAGCCAAGAATCTAGCGGGGGGGCATCAGATACGCAGTATTTT.

The CDR3 nucleotides read TGTGCCAGCAGTTACGGCAGCAATCAGCCCCAGCATTTT. Encoded protein: CASSYGSNQPQHF. The J gene is TRBJ1-5, the V gene TRBV6-5; no firm D call. V lost 2 bases to trimming and J lost 1 base, with 3 bases between them. CDR1 is MNHEY, CDR2 SVGAGI, per germline. The CDR3 has 13 residues.

The sample holds one count of this clone. This chain connects TRBV28 to TRBJ2-7; TRBD1 aligns across 11 bases. The CDR3 extends over 17 amino acids. Germline CDR1 is MDHEN and CDR2 is SYDVKM. V was clipped by 6 bases and J by 1 base; unmatched bases: 11. The DNA for the CDR3 is TGTGCCAGCAGCTTCTGGGGAGGGACAGGGGGGTCCTACGAGCAGTACTTC. This translates into CASSFWGGTGGSYEQYF. The complete variable domain, with remaining parts taken from reference TRBV28 and TRBJ2-7, reads DVKVTQSSRYLVKRTGEKVFLECVQDMDHENMFWYRQDPGLGLRLIYFSYDVKMKEKGDIPEGYSVSREKKERFSLILESASTNQTSMYLCASSFWGGTGGSYEQYFGPGTRLTVT.

This chain uses TRBV28 with TRBJ1-2; weak D call: TRBD1 (6 bases). The CDR3 length is 15 residues. CDR1 MDHEN and CDR2 SYDVKM come from the germline V gene. Trimming stripped 5 bases from V and 4 bases from J, with 17 bases between. The chain's CDR3 is CASSEGTSGGYGYTF. DNA for the CDR3: TGTGCCAGCAGTGAGGGGACATCCGGCGGCTATGGCTACACCTTC.

The rearrangement joins TRBV6-2 or TRBV6-3 to TRBJ1-5; tentatively, D is TRBD1 (5 bases). Trimming took 0 bases from V and 4 from J, leaving 16 bases between them. This CDR3 region has 17 residues. From germline, CDR1 is MNHEY and CDR2 SVGEGT. Here the CDR3 DNA reads TGTGCCAGCAGTTACTCCCCGGGACTAAACCCTAATCAGCCCCAGCATTTT. Amino acids: CASSYSPGLNPNQPQHF.

The CDR3 spells CASSTGFSNQPQHF. CDR3 sequence (DNA): TGTGCCAGTAGTACGGGATTTAGCAATCAGCCCCAGCATTTT. The gene calls are TRBV19 and TRBJ1-5, with D uncertain. The CDR3 length is 14 residues. The V and J ends lost 4 bases and 0 bases respectively, with 7 bases between them. Germline V CDR1 and CDR2: LNHDA, SQIVND (reference sequence).

V gene TRBV5-1 combines with J gene TRBJ2-1, with TRBD2 as a possible D gene (5 bases). Trimming shortened V by 0 bases and J by 1 base, and 11 bases separated the two germline ends. The CDR3 runs to 16 residues. CDR1 SGHRS and CDR2 YFSETQ come from the germline V gene. The CDR3 region has the DNA TGCGCCAGCAGCTTGGGCGGGTTTCGTTCCTACAATGAGCAGTTCTTC. It specifies CASSLGGFRSYNEQFF. The full variable domain, rest sourced from reference TRBV5-1 and TRBJ2-1, is KAGVTQTPRYLIKTRGQQVTLSCSPISGHRSVSWYQQTPGQGLQFLFEYFSETQRNKGNFPGRFSGRQFSNSRSEMNVSTLELGDSALYLCASSLGGFRSYNEQFFGPGTRLTVL.

The CDR3 DNA reads TGTGCCAGCAGCTACCCTCGGCAGGGTGGAAACATTCAGTACTTC. Translating it yields CASSYPRQGGNIQYF. The rearrangement joins TRBV28 to TRBJ2-4, with D perhaps TRBD1 (5 bases). CDR3 length: 15 residues. Trimming left V 6 bases short and J 6 bases short, with 18 bases between. CDR1 MDHEN and CDR2 SYDVKM come from the germline V gene. Drawing the rest from reference TRBV28 and TRBJ2-4, the complete variable domain is DVKVTQSSRYLVKRTGEKVFLECVQDMDHENMFWYRQDPGLGLRLIYFSYDVKMKEKGDIPEGYSVSREKKERFSLILESASTNQTSMYLCASSYPRQGGNIQYFGAGTRLSVL.

The V and J genes are TRBV4-3 and TRBJ1-2, with 7 positions matching TRBD1. After removal of 4 bases from V and 2 bases from J, the junction contained 7 bases not matched to a gene. There are 15 residues in the CDR3. Germline CDR1 is LGHNA and CDR2 is YSLEER. The CDR3 bases are TGCGCCAGCAGCCCCCAGGGGGGCCCCAACTATGGCTACACCTTC. Protein: CASSPQGGPNYGYTF.

This clone was counted a single time. The rearrangement uses TRBV29-1 and TRBJ1-5, with 8 bases lining up with TRBD1. In germline, CDR1 is SQVTM, CDR2 ANQGSEA. V lost 6 bases, J lost 0 bases, and 1 base stayed unmatched. The length of the CDR3 is 13 residues. DNA for the CDR3: TGCAGCGTGGGGACAGGTAGCAATCAGCCCCAGCATTTT. Amino acid sequence: CSVGTGSNQPQHF.

This chain links TRBV12-3 or TRBV12-4 with TRBJ1-1; possible D gene TRBD1, 6 bases. This CDR3 has 13 amino acids. V was pared by 6 bases and J by 3 bases, with 11 bases between. The chain's CDR3 is CASRLQGDTEAFF. CDR3 DNA sequence: TGTGCCAGCAGACTACAGGGAGACACTGAAGCTTTCTTT.

This sequence joins TRBV7-9 and TRBJ1-1; 9 bases fit TRBD1. The CDR3 loop spans 17 amino acids. J was trimmed by 2 bases and V by 3 bases; bases with no gene match: 10. Germline values: CDR1 SEHNR, CDR2 FQNEAQ (reference sequence). In nucleotides, the CDR3 is TGTGCCAGCAGCTTCATGACAGGGGGATCTCTAAACACTGAAGCTTTCTTT. The encoded protein is CASSFMTGGSLNTEAFF. Full variable domain (missing parts from reference TRBV7-9 and TRBJ1-1): DTGVSQNPRHKITKRGQNVTFRCDPISEHNRLYWYRQTLGQGPEFLTYFQNEAQLEKSRLLSDRFSAERPKGSFSTLEIQRTEQGDSAMYLCASSFMTGGSLNTEAFFGQGTRLTVV.